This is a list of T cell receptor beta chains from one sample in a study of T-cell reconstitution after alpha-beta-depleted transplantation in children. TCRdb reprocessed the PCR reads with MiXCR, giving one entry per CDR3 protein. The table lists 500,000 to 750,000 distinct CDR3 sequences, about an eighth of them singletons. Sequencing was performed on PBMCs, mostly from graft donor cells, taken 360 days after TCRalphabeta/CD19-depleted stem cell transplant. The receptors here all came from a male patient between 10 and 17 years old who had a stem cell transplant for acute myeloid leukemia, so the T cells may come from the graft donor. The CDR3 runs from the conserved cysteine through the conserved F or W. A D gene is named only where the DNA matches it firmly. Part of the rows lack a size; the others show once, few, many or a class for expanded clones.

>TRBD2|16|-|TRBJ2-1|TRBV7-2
TGTGCCAGCAGCCTCTTTCAGCGGGAGTTCTACAATGAGCAGTTCTTC
CASSLFQREFYNEQFF
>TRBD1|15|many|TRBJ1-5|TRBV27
TGTGCCAGCAGAGGGGACAGGTTCGGCAATCAGCCCCAGCATTTT
CASRGDRFGNQPQHF
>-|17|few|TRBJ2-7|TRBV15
TGTGCCACCAGCAGAATTTCGGGGGTTGCAGGCCCTTACGAGCAGTACTTC
CATSRISGVAGPYEQYF
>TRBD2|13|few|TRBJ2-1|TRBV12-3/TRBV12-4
TGTGCCAGCAGCGGGAGGCCCTACAATGAGCAGTTCTTC
CASSGRPYNEQFF
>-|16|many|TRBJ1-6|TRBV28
TGTGCCAGCAGTATTGACCCCTGGCGACGGAATTCACCCCTCCACTTT
CASSIDPWRRNSPLHF
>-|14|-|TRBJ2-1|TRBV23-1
TGCGCCAGCAGTCAAGGTCACAGGGCCAATGAGCAGTTCTTC
CASSQGHRANEQFF
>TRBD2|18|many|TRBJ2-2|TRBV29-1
TGCAGCGTGCAAACCGGGACTAGCGGGAGGCTGAACACCGGGGAGCTGTTTTTT
CSVQTGTSGRLNTGELFF
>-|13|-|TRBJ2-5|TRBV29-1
TGCAGCGTTGGAGCAGTAGTCCAAGAGACCCAGTACTTC
CSVGAVVQETQYF
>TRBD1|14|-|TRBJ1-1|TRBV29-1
TGCAGCGTTGGATCGACAGGGCATGGCCAGGGGGCTTTCTTT
CSVGSTGHGQGAFF
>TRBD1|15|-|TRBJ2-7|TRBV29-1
TGCAGCGTTGAAATGGGACAGGGGAAGTCCTACGAGCAGTACTTC
CSVEMGQGKSYEQYF
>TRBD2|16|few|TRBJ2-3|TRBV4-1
TGCGCCAGCAGCCAGGTTTGGACTAGCGGCACAGATACGCAGTATTTT
CASSQVWTSGTDTQYF
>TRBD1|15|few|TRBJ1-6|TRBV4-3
TGCGCCAGCAGCCACGACAGGGGGCTGGGGTCACCCCTCCACTTT
CASSHDRGLGSPLHF
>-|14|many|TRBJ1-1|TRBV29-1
TGCAGCGTAACAGCCGGGACATTTCGAACTGAAGCTTTCTTT
CSVTAGTFRTEAFF
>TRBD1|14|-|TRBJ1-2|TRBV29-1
TGCAGCACTTGGGAGGGGGCGCGGGACTATGGCTACACCTTC
CSTWEGARDYGYTF
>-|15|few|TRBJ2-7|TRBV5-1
TGCGCCAGCCAACTGTCGGGGGCGGGATCCCACGAGCAGTACTTC
CASQLSGAGSHEQYF
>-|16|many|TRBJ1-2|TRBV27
TGTGCCAGCGGTTACATCCCACCGGGAGCTAACTATGGCTACACCTTC
CASGYIPPGANYGYTF
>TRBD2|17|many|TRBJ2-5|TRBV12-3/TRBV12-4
TGTGCCAGCAGTTTGGGGCTAGCGGTACCTATCCAAGAGACCCAGTACTTC
CASSLGLAVPIQETQYF
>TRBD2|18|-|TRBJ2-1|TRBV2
TGTGCCAGCAGTGAAGTAAGGTCGGGACTAGGATCCTACAATGAGCAGTTCTTC
CASSEVRSGLGSYNEQFF
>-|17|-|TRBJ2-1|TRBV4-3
TGCGCCAGCAGCCAAGGGGTGGCTTCGAGCTCCTACAATGAGCAGTTCTTC
CASSQGVASSSYNEQFF
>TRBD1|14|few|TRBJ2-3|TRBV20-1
TGCAGTGCCCGGCGACAGGGGAGCACAGATACGCAGTATTTT
CSARRQGSTDTQYF
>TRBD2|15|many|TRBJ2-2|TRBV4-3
TGCGCCAGCAGCCGACTAGCGGTCTACACCGGGGAGCTGTTTTTT
CASSRLAVYTGELFF
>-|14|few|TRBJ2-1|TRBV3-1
TGTGCCAGCTCCCAACCGGAATTTTACAATGAGCAGTTCTTC
CASSQPEFYNEQFF
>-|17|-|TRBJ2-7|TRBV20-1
TGCTGTGCTAGCCCGAAACAGTGGGTATCAAGCTCCTACGAGCAGTACTTC
CCASPKQWVSSSYEQYF
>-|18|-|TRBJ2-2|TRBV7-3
TGTGCCAGCAGCACCAAGGGGCGGGACCCTCCTTACACCGGGGAGCTGTTTTTT
CASSTKGRDPPYTGELFF
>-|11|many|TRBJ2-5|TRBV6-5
TGTGCCAGCAGCCGAGGGGAGACCCAGTACTTC
CASSRGETQYF
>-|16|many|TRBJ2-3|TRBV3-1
TGTGCCAGCAGCTTAGGAAGCGCCATTCTCACAGATACGCAGTATTTT
CASSLGSAILTDTQYF
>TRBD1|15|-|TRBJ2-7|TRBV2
TGTGCCAGCAGGGGTGGGACAGATATATTCGCCGAGCAGTACTTC
CASRGGTDIFAEQYF
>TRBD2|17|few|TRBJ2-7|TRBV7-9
TGTGCCAGCAGCTTACCGAGCGGGAGGGGGCCATACTACGAGCAGTACTTC
CASSLPSGRGPYYEQYF
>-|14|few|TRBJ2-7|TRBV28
TGTGCCAGCAGCTTTCGACTAGGAGCTAGCGAGCAGTACTTC
CASSFRLGASEQYF
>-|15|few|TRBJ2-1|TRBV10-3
TGTGCCATCAGTGCATACCCGTCTTATTCGGATGAGCAGTTCTTC
CAISAYPSYSDEQFF
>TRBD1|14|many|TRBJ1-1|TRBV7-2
TGTGCCAGCAGTCCTGGGACAGGGGACACTGAAGCTTTCTTT
CASSPGTGDTEAFF
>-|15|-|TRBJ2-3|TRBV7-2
TGTGCCAGCAGCTTAGGATTAGCGGTGGTAGATACGCAGTATTTT
CASSLGLAVVDTQYF
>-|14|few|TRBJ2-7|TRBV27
TGTGCCAGCGGCGTTCAGGGGAGGGTCTACGAGCAGTACTTC
CASGVQGRVYEQYF
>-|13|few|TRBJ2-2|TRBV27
TGTGCCAGCAGCCTTTTTAACACCGGGGAGCTGTTTTTT
CASSLFNTGELFF
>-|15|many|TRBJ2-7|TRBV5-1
TGCGCCAGCAGCTCGAGAGCAGCCCCGCCCTACGAGCAGTACTTC
CASSSRAAPPYEQYF
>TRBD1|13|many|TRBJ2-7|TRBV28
TGTGCCAGCAGTTCGGGACAGACGAACGAGCAGTACTTC
CASSSGQTNEQYF
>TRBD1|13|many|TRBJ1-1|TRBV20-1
TGCAGTGCCCTCGGACAGGGGCCCACTGAAGCTTTCTTT
CSALGQGPTEAFF
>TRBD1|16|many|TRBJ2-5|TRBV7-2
TGTGCCAGCAGCAAAACTACAGGGGGACGCCAAGAGACCCAGTACTTC
CASSKTTGGRQETQYF
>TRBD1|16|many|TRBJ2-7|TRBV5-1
TGCGCCAGCAGCTTGGGCGCCGGGACAGGGGCCTACGAGCAGTACTTC
CASSLGAGTGAYEQYF
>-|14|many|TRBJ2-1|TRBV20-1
TGCAGTGCTAGACCGGGACCCGCCTACAATGAGCAGTTCTTC
CSARPGPAYNEQFF
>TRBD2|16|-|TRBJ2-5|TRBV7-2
TGTGCCAGCAGACTAGCGGGAGCCGCAACGCTGGAGACCCAGTACTTC
CASRLAGAATLETQYF
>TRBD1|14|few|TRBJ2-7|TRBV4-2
TGTGCCAGCAGCCAAAGGGACAGACTCTACGAGCAGTACTTC
CASSQRDRLYEQYF
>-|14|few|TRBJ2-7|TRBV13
TGTGCCAGCAGCCCCGAGACACCGACCTACGAGCAGTACTTC
CASSPETPTYEQYF
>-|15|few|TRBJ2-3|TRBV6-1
TGTGCCAGCAGCCGAACTCAGGAAGACGCAGATACGCAGTATTTT
CASSRTQEDADTQYF
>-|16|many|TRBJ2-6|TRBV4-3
TGCGCCAGCAGCCAAGTGAGGCCCTCTGGGGCCAACGTCCTGACTTTC
CASSQVRPSGANVLTF
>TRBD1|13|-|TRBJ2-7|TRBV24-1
TGTGCCACCAGTGACAGGGGGCTGGACGAGCAGTACTTC
CATSDRGLDEQYF
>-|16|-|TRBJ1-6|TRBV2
TGTGCCAGCAGGCCCACGGTTGGATCCTATAATTCACCCCTCCACTTT
CASRPTVGSYNSPLHF
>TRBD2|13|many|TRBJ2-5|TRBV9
TGTGCCAGCAGCCCCCGGACTAGAGAGACCCAGTACTTC
CASSPRTRETQYF
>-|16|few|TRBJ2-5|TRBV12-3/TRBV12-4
TGTGCCAGCAGTACAACTCAGGGGCTGTTGGAAGAGACCCAGTACTTC
CASSTTQGLLEETQYF
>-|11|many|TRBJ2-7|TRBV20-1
TGCAGTACGGGACGTACCTACGAGCAGTACTTC
CSTGRTYEQYF
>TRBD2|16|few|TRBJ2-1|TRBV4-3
TGCGCCAGCAGCCAAGATCGAAGCGGGAGGGCGAATGAGCAGTTCTTC
CASSQDRSGRANEQFF
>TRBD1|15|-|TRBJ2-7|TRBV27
TGTGCCAGCAGTCCCCTGAGGGGACAGCCTTACGAGCAGTACTTC
CASSPLRGQPYEQYF
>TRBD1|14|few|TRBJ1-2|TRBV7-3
TGTGCCAGCGCCTTGACAGGGTCGGTAGGCGGCTACACCTTC
CASALTGSVGGYTF
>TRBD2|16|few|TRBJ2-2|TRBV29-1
TGCAGCGTTGGGAGTCGGTTAGCGGGAAGGACCGGGGAGCTGTTTTTT
CSVGSRLAGRTGELFF
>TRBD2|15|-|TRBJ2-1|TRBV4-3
TGCGCCAGCAGCCAAGTGCGGGAGGGCCGGAATGAGCAGTTCTTC
CASSQVREGRNEQFF